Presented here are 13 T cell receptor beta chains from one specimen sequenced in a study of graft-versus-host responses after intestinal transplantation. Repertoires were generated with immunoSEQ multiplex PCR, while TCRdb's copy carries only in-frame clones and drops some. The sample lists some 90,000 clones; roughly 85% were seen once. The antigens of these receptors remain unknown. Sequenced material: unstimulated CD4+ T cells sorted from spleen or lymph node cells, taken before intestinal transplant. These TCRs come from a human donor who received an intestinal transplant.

CDR3 protein: CASSRLAETQYF. The CDR3 nucleotides are TGTGCCAGCAGTAGACTAGCGGAGACCCAGTACTTC. The chain has TRBV2 and TRBJ2-5; 8 bases are shared with TRBD2. This CDR3 has 12 residues. V dropped 5 bases and J dropped 5; count of bases not matched to a gene: 1. Germline V lookup: CDR1 SNHLY, CDR2 FYNNEI.

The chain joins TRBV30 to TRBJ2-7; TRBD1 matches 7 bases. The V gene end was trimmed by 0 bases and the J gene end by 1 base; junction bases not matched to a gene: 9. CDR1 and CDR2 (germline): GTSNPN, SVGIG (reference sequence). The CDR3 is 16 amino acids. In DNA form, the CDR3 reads TGTGCCTGGAGTGTAAAAGGCAGGGGGATGTCCTACGAGCAGTACTTC. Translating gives CAWSVKGRGMSYEQYF.

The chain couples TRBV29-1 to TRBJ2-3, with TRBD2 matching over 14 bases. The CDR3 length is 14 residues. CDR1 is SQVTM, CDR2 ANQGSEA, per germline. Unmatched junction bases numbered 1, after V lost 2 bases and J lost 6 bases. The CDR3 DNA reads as TGCAGCGTTGAAAGACTAGCGGGAGGGGATACGCAGTATTTT. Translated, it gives CSVERLAGGDTQYF.

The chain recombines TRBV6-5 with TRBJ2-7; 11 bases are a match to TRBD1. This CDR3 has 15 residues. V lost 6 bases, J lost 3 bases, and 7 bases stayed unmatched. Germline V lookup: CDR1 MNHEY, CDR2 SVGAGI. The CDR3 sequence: CASRRTGQGGYEQYF. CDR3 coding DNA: TGTGCCAGCAGGAGGACGGGACAGGGGGGCTACGAGCAGTACTTC.

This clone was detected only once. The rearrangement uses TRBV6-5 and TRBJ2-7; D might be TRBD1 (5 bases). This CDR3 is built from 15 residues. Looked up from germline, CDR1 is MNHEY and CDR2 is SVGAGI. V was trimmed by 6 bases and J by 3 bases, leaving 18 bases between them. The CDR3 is CASRGNRRQLYEQYF. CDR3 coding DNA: TGTGCCAGCAGGGGCAACCGGAGACAGCTCTACGAGCAGTACTTC.

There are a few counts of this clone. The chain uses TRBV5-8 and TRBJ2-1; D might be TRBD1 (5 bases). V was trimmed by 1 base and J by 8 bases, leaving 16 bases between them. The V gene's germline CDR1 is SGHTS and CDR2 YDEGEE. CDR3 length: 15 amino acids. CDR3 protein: CASSLHGARVDEQFF. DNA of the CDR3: TGTGCCAGCAGCTTGCATGGGGCGCGAGTCGATGAGCAGTTCTTC.

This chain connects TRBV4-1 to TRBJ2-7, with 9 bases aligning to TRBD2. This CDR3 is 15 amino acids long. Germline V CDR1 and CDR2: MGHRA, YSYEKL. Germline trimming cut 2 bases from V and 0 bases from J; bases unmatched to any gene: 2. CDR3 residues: CASSQLAGRSYEQYF. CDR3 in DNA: TGCGCCAGCAGCCAACTAGCGGGGCGCTCCTACGAGCAGTACTTC.

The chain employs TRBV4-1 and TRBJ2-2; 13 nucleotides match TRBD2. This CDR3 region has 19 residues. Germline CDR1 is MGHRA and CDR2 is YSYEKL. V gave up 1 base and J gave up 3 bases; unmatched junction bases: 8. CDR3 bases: TGCGCCAGCAGCCAAGTTCGAAATGGACTAGCGGGGGACACCGGGGAGCTGTTTTTT. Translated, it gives CASSQVRNGLAGDTGELFF.

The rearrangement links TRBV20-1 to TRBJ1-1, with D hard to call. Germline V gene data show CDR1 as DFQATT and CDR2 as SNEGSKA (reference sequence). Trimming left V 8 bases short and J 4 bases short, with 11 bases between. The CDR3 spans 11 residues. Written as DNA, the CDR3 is TGCAGTACTCCCCGAGGCACTGAAGCTTTCTTT. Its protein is CSTPRGTEAFF.

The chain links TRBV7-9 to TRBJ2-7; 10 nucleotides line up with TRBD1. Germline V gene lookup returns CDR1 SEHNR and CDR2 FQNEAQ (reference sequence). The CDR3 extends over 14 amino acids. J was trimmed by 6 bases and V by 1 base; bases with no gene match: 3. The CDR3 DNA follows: TGTGCCAGCAGCTTAGAGGGACAGGGGACCGAGCAGTACTTC. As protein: CASSLEGQGTEQYF. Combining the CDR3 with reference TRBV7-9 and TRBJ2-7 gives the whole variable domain DTGVSQNPRHKITKRGQNVTFRCDPISEHNRLYWYRQTLGQGPEFLTYFQNEAQLEKSRLLSDRFSAERPKGSFSTLEIQRTEQGDSAMYLCASSLEGQGTEQYFGPGTRLTVT.

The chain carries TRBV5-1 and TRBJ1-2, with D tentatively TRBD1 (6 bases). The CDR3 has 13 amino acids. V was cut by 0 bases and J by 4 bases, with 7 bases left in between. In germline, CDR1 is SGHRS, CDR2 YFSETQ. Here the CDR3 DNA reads TGCGCCAGCAGCTTGGAGACAGGCTATGGCTACACCTTC. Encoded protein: CASSLETGYGYTF.

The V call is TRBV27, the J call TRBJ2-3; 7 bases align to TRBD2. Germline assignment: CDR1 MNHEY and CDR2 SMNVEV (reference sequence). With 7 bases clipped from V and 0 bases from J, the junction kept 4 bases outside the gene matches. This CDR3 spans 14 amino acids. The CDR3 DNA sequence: TGTGCCAGCACCTGGGGGGGGAGCACAGATACGCAGTATTTT. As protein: CASTWGGSTDTQYF.

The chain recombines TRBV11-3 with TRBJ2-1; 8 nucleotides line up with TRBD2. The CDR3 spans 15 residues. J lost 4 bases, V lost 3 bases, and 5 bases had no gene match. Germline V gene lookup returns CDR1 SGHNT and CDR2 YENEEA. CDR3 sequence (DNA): TGTGCCAGCAGCTTTCGTAGCGGGGAGTACAATGAGCAGTTCTTC. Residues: CASSFRSGEYNEQFF.